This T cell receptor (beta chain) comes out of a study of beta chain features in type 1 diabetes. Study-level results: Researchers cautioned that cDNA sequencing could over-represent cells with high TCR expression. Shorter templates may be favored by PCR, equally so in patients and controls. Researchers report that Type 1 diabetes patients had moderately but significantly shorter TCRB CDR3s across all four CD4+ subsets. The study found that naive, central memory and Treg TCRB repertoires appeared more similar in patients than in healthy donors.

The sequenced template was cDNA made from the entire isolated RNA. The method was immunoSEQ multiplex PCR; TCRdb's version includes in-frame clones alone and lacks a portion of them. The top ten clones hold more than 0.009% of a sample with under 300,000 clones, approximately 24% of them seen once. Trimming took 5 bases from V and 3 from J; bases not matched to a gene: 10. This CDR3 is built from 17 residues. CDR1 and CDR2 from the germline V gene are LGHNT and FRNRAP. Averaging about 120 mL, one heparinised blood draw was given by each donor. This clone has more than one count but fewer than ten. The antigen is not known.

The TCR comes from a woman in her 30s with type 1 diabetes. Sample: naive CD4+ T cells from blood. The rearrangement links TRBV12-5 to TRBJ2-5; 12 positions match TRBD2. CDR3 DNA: TGTGCTAGTGGTCTTCCCCGGACTAGCGGGACCGAAGAGACCCAGTACTTC. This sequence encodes CASGLPRTSGTEETQYF.